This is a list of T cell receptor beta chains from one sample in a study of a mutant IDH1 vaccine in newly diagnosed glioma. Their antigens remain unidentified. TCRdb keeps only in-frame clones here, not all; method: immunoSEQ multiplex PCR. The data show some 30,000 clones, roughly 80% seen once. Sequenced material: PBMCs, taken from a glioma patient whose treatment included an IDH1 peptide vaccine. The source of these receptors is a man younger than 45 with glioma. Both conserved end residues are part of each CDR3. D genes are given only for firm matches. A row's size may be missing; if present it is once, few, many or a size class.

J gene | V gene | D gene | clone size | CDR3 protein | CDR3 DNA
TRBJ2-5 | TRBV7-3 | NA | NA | CASSLTGTSGETQYF | TGTGCCAGCAGCTTAACTGGGACTTCTGGGGAGACCCAGTACTTC
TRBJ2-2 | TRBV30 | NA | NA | CAWSVRGLPFLTGELFF | TGTGCCTGGAGTGTACGCGGGTTGCCTTTCCTTACCGGGGAGCTGTTTTTT
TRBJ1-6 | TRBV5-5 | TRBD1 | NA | CASSGGDRASYNSPLHF | TGTGCCAGCAGCGGGGGGGACAGGGCGTCCTATAATTCACCCCTCCACTTT
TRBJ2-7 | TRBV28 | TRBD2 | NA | CASSPGLAGDPEQYF | TGTGCCAGCAGCCCCGGACTAGCGGGAGATCCCGAGCAGTACTTC
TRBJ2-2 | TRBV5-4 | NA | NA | CASSLSTTATGELFF | TGTGCCAGCAGCTTGTCAACTACTGCCACCGGGGAGCTGTTTTTT
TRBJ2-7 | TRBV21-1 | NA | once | CASSKAGQGWTYEQYF | TGTGCCAGCAGCAAAGCCGGACAGGGGTGGACCTACGAGCAGTACTTC
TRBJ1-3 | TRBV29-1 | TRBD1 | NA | CSFTTGGDTIYF | TGCAGCTTCACCACAGGGGGTGACACCATATATTTT
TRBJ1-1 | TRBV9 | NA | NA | CASSVEQAYNTEAFF | TGTGCCAGCAGCGTAGAACAGGCGTACAACACTGAAGCTTTCTTT
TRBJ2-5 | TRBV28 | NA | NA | CASSSPGRQQETQYF | TGTGCCAGCAGCTCCCCAGGAAGACAACAAGAGACCCAGTACTTC
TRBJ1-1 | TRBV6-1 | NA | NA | CASSEGGATEAFF | TGTGCCAGCAGTGAAGGGGGCGCGACTGAAGCTTTCTTT
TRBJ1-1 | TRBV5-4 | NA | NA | CASSWAPGNTEAFF | TGTGCCAGCAGCTGGGCCCCAGGGAACACTGAAGCTTTCTTT
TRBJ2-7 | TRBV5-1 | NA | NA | CASSLEGYEQYF | TGCGCCAGCAGCTTGGAGGGCTACGAGCAGTACTTC
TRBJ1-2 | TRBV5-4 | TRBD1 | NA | CASSLDRGRWDGYTF | TGTGCCAGCAGCTTGGATAGGGGGCGCTGGGATGGCTACACCTTC
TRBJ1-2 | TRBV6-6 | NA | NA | CASSYSAERGSGYTF | TGTGCCAGCAGTTACTCGGCCGAAAGGGGCTCTGGCTACACCTTC
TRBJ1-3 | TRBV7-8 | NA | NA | CASSFDRSSGNTIYF | TGTGCCAGCAGCTTTGACCGTAGCTCTGGAAACACCATATATTTT
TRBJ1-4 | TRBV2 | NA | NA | CASRRPLTGEKLFF | TGTGCCAGCAGACGTCCCCTGACAGGAGAAAAACTGTTTTTT
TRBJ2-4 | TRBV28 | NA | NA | CASSPPGTKNIQYF | TGTGCCAGCAGCCCTCCGGGAACCAAAAACATTCAGTACTTC
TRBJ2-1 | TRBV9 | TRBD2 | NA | CASSVDSAGLYNEQFF | TGTGCCAGCAGCGTAGATTCAGCGGGACTGTACAATGAGCAGTTCTTC
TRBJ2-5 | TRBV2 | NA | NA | CASSISRQETQYF | TGTGCCAGCAGTATATCCCGACAAGAGACCCAGTACTTC
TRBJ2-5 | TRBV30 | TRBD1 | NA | CAWSRGQETQYF | TGTGCCTGGAGCAGGGGGCAAGAGACCCAGTACTTC
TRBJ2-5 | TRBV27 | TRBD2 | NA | CASSLGLAGAVSRETQYF | TGTGCCAGCAGTTTAGGACTAGCGGGAGCGGTATCTAGGGAGACCCAGTACTTC
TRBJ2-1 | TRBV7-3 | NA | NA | CASSPGTYNEQFF | TGTGCCAGCAGCCCTGGGACCTACAATGAGCAGTTCTTC
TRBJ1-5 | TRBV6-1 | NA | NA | CASSEVLSLDQPQHF | TGTGCCAGCAGTGAAGTTCTTTCCCTTGATCAGCCCCAGCATTTT
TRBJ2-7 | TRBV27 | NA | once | CASSPRGGSKYEQYF | TGTGCCAGCAGTCCCCGAGGGGGGTCCAAGTACGAGCAGTACTTC
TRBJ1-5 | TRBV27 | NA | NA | CASGSAGVNGGNQPQHF | TGTGCCAGCGGGTCAGCCGGGGTGAATGGGGGAAATCAGCCCCAGCATTTT
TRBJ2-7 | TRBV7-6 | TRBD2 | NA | CASSLVGREGGFGGEQYF | TGTGCCAGCAGCTTAGTCGGCCGCGAGGGAGGGTTTGGGGGCGAGCAGTACTTC
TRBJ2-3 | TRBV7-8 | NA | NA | CASSLEPAHFRPDTQYF | TGTGCCAGCAGCTTAGAGCCGGCCCATTTCCGCCCAGATACGCAGTATTTT
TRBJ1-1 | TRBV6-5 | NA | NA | CASSPRGQRSLEAFF | TGTGCCAGCAGTCCCAGGGGCCAGAGGTCCCTTGAAGCTTTCTTT
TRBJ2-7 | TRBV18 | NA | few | CASSPTGSSYEQYF | TGTGCCAGCTCCCCAACAGGGTCCTCCTACGAGCAGTACTTC
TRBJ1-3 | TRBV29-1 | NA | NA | CSVGSSGNTIYF | TGCAGCGTTGGGAGTTCGGGAAACACCATATATTTT
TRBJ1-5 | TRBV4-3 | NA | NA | CASSLSRGQPQHF | TGCGCCAGCAGCCTTTCAAGGGGTCAGCCCCAGCATTTT
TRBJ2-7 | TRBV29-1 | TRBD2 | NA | CSVKAGVGEQYF | TGCAGCGTGAAAGCGGGAGTAGGCGAGCAGTACTTC
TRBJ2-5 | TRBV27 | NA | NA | CATTLRGGQETQYF | TGTGCCACTACCCTGAGGGGGGGCCAAGAGACCCAGTACTTC
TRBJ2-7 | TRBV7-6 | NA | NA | CASSLDSLGYEQYF | TGTGCCAGCAGCTTAGATTCCTTGGGCTACGAGCAGTACTTC
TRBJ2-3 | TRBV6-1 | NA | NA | CASSARQGDTQYF | TGTGCCAGCTCGGCGCGCCAGGGAGATACGCAGTATTTT
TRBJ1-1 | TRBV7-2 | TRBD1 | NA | CASSPRQGGGTEAFF | TGTGCCAGCAGCCCCCGACAGGGTGGGGGGACTGAAGCTTTCTTT